Listed below are T cell receptor beta chains from one sample, sequenced in a study of T cell repertoires in cytomegalovirus infection. No antigen is known for these receptors. TCRdb re-called the reads with MiXCR, one entry per CDR3 protein. Among nearly 700,000 distinct CDR3 sequences listed, about 33% were seen once. The source material was cultured PBMCs, sampled from culture after CMV antigen stimulation. These receptors originate from a human donor in good health (CMV status not recorded). Some clones in this sample may be carry-over from other donors' samples. The CDR3 runs from the conserved cysteine through the conserved F or W.

v_call cdr3_aa
TRBV19 CASKGDEQPQHF
TRBV5-1 CASSPGQENPIDMNTEAFF
TRBV11-2 CASRSDWSPGNTIYF
TRBV7-6 CASSPRTGGMNTEAFF
TRBV6-2/TRBV6-3 CASSYRRAGVMSNQQFF
TRBV6-2/TRBV6-3 CASSLGANVLTF
TRBV7-2 CASSLGYVGVGGYTF
TRBV12-3/TRBV12-4 CASSRSGGLDTGELFF
TRBV7-7 CASSPIQGGLNNEQFF
TRBV20-1 CSARDVGGRAGGHEFTEAFF
TRBV6-2/TRBV6-3 CASSEAGHEQYF
TRBV20-1 CSPVIATYEQYF
TRBV4-3 CASSQDLIGGANLYSGNTIYF
TRBV20-1 CSASDRDFYEQYF
TRBV7-6 CASSLGGHGNSPLHF
TRBV15 CATSRAIMNTEAFF
TRBV10-3 CAISESEGAEGYTF
TRBV6-8 CASSGLQGALIVSYNEQFF
TRBV6-1 CASSVTGSIFYEQYF
TRBV19 CASIGLYGFGYTF
TRBV7-6 CASSLAGFGNTEAFF
TRBV20-1 CSAPSGGALYEQYF
TRBV6-2/TRBV6-3 CASSYTQETQYF
TRBV7-9 CASSPDRVGSNYGYTF
TRBV6-6 CASSYSSGASTGELFF
TRBV6-2/TRBV6-3 CATTINPLSDEQFF
TRBV19 CASSPGTGGLQPQHF
TRBV20-1 CSARGVSYNSPLHF
TRBV7-2 CASSLVGPPSGNQPQHF
TRBV28 CASSSGQGARDYGYTF
TRBV7-8 CASSVLGQGRGPQHF
TRBV7-2 CASSRAGGWDYEQYF
TRBV6-2/TRBV6-3 CASSPSGVTRNNEQFF
TRBV5-4 CASSPVNRGVNTEAFF
TRBV6-2/TRBV6-3 CASSYPRKGYEQYF
TRBV7-2 CATREGPGETQYF
TRBV14 CASSQEVETQYF
TRBV7-2 CASSFKGSQPQHF
TRBV6-5 CASSRGGVHGDTQYF
TRBV6-5 CASSNRGVRNTIYF
TRBV6-1 CASSQDLAKNIQYF
TRBV10-3 CAIQGTARTQYF
TRBV5-1 CASSLGQGGVEETQYF
TRBV19 CATGQREDTQYF
TRBV7-2 CASSLTSGRHLRTYEQYF
TRBV7-2 CASSQDYTSGANVLTF
TRBV29-1 CSLHGTGKNQPQHF
TRBV7-2 CASSLVGGQPQHF
TRBV11-2 CASSSVSGARNQPQHF
TRBV7-9 CASSPGHRGARKQYF
TRBV28 CASLRGGTGFPDTQYF
TRBV4-1 CASSQVDSLYGYTF